The 3 T cell receptor beta chains presented below share a single source sample, sequenced in a study of tissue T cells after allogeneic stem cell transplantation. The repertoire was sequenced with immunoSEQ multiplex PCR; TCRdb's copy has only in-frame clones and lacks some. This sample has tens of thousands of clones, with roughly 92% found just once. Sequenced here: blood, sampled before transplantation. The receptor set was obtained from a woman between 35 and 75 years old who later had graft-versus-host disease after an allogeneic stem cell transplant.

The chain uses TRBV5-8 and TRBJ2-2; 9 bases agree with TRBD1. The CDR3 extends over 15 amino acids. Per germline, CDR1 SGHTS and CDR2 YDEGEE. J was trimmed by 3 bases and V by 4 bases; bases with no gene match: 4. CDR3 sequence: CASSRDRGYTGELFF. The CDR3 DNA follows: TGTGCCAGCAGCCGCGACAGGGGGTACACCGGGGAGCTGTTTTTT.

The rearrangement joins TRBV2 to TRBJ2-1, with 14 bases aligning to TRBD2. Trimming at V came to 11 bases and at J to 8 bases, leaving 5 bases not matched to a gene. CDR1 is SNHLY and CDR2 is FYNNEI in the germline V gene. The CDR3 consists of 13 residues. The CDR3 sequence: CAFKGLAGDEQFF. The CDR3 bases are TGTGCCTTTAAGGGACTAGCGGGGGATGAGCAGTTCTTC.

This clone was detected only a few times. The V call is TRBV10-3, the J call TRBJ2-1, with 7 bases that match TRBD2. The V segment lost 4 bases and the J segment 0 bases; nucleotides outside the gene matches: 0. The CDR3 has 14 amino acids. CDR1 is ENHRY, CDR2 SYGVKD, per germline. CDR3: CAISGTSSYNEQFF. In nucleotides, the CDR3 is TGTGCCATCAGTGGGACTAGCTCCTACAATGAGCAGTTCTTC.